This is a list of T cell receptor beta chains from one sample in a study of cytomegalovirus exposure and HLA in healthy donors. Only in-frame clones appear in the TCRdb table, and some are missing; sequencing was by immunoSEQ multiplex PCR. The profile shows some 92,000 clones, roughly 84% of them singletons. Sequencing was carried out using PBMCs. All receptors come from a man younger than 40 in good health and CMV-seronegative. The CDR3 runs from the conserved cysteine through the conserved F or W. Each record gives: V gene, D gene, CDR3 length, clone size, J gene, CDR3 protein, CDR3 DNA. D genes are given only for firm matches. Expanded clones are given a class, and other clones once, few, many or no size at all.

TRBV28	.	16	once	TRBJ1-4	CASSLRGGGTNEKLFF	TGTGCCAGCAGTTTACGTGGGGGGGGAACTAATGAAAAACTGTTTTTT
TRBV7-9	.	14	.	TRBJ1-1	CASSLLGGYTEAFF	TGTGCCAGCAGCTTATTGGGGGGGTACACTGAAGCTTTCTTT
TRBV30	.	13	.	TRBJ1-4	CAWSVSGSEKLFF	TGTGCCTGGAGTGTAAGTGGCTCTGAAAAACTGTTTTTT
TRBV19	TRBD1	15	.	TRBJ2-1	CASSETGGSYNEQFF	TGTGCCAGTAGTGAAACAGGGGGCTCATACAATGAGCAGTTCTTC
TRBV7-3	.	13	.	TRBJ1-1	CASSETGNTEAFF	TGTGCCAGCAGCGAGACAGGGAACACTGAAGCTTTCTTT
TRBV25-1	TRBD1	14	.	TRBJ1-4	CASVGTATNEKLFF	TGTGCCAGCGTCGGGACAGCAACTAATGAAAAACTGTTTTTT
TRBV28	TRBD1	17	.	TRBJ1-6	CASSLPSRQGPNSPLHF	TGTGCCAGCAGTTTACCCTCCCGACAGGGGCCTAATTCACCCCTCCACTTT
TRBV5-6	.	14	.	TRBJ2-7	CASSFGGFEGEQYF	TGTGCCAGCAGCTTCGGCGGATTCGAGGGCGAGCAGTACTTC
TRBV9	.	16	.	TRBJ1-6	CASSPRVEGYNSPLHF	TGTGCCAGCAGCCCCCGTGTGGAGGGGTATAATTCACCCCTCCACTTT
TRBV6-5	TRBD1	15	.	TRBJ1-2	CASSRSGTGNDGYTF	TGTGCCAGCAGTCGATCCGGGACAGGCAATGATGGCTACACCTTC
TRBV7-8	.	17	.	TRBJ1-5	CASSFHGTLHSNQPQHF	TGTGCCAGCAGCTTCCACGGGACACTACATAGCAATCAGCCCCAGCATTTT
TRBV5-4	.	17	.	TRBJ2-6	CASSLSASYSGANVLTF	TGTGCCAGCAGCTTGAGCGCCAGCTACTCTGGGGCCAACGTCCTGACTTTC
TRBV7-2	TRBD1	16	.	TRBJ1-1	CASSLTGGPMNTEAFF	TGTGCCAGCAGCTTAACAGGGGGCCCAATGAACACTGAAGCTTTCTTT
TRBV9	TRBD1	16	.	TRBJ2-2	CASSLGQGPNTGELFF	TGTGCCAGCAGCTTGGGACAGGGTCCGAACACCGGGGAGCTGTTTTTT
TRBV5-8	TRBD1	14	.	TRBJ1-6	CASSQGQGNSPLHF	TGTGCCAGCAGCCAAGGACAGGGAAATTCACCCCTCCACTTT
TRBV5-1	TRBD2	15	.	TRBJ2-5	CASSEGLAGGETQYF	TGCGCCAGCAGCGAGGGACTAGCGGGAGGAGAGACCCAGTACTTC
TRBV25-1	.	15	.	TRBJ1-5	CASSEWGGTNQPQHF	TGTGCCAGCAGTGAATGGGGCGGAACGAATCAGCCCCAGCATTTT
TRBV6-4	TRBD2	17	.	TRBJ2-3	CASSPGLAGAWGDTQYF	TGTGCCAGCAGCCCCGGGCTAGCGGGGGCGTGGGGGGATACGCAGTATTTT
TRBV7-9	.	11	.	TRBJ2-2	CASTLTGELFF	TGTGCCAGCACCCTCACCGGGGAGCTGTTTTTT
TRBV27	.	13	.	TRBJ1-5	CASSPGNNQPQHF	TGTGCCAGCAGCCCCGGGAACAATCAGCCCCAGCATTTT
TRBV19	.	13	few	TRBJ1-6	CASSMASPSPLHF	TGTGCCAGTAGTATGGCATCACCTTCACCCCTCCACTTT
TRBV14	.	12	many	TRBJ1-6	CASSLSDSPLHF	TGTGCCAGCAGCCTCTCGGATTCACCCCTCCACTTT
TRBV28	.	14	.	TRBJ2-7	CASSDTTDSYEQYF	TGTGCCAGCAGCGACACGACAGATTCCTACGAGCAGTACTTC
TRBV4-3	.	14	.	TRBJ2-7	CASSQDRLEYEQYF	TGCGCCAGCAGCCAAGACAGGTTGGAATACGAGCAGTACTTC